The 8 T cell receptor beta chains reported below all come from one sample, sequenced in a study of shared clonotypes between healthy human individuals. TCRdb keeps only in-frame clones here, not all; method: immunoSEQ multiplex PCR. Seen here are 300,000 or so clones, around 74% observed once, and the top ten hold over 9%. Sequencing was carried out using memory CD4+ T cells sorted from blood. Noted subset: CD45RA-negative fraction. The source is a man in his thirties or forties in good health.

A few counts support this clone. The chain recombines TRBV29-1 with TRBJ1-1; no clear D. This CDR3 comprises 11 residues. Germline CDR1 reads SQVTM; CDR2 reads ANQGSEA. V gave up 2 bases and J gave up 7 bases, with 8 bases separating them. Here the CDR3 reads CSVEMAIEAFF. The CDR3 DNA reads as TGCAGCGTTGAAATGGCGATTGAAGCTTTCTTT.

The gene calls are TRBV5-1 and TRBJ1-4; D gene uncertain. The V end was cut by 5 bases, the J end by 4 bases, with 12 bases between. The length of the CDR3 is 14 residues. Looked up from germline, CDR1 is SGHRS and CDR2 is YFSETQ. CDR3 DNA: TGCGCCAGCAGTTGGAGACACGATAATGAAAAACTGTTTTTT. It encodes CASSWRHDNEKLFF.

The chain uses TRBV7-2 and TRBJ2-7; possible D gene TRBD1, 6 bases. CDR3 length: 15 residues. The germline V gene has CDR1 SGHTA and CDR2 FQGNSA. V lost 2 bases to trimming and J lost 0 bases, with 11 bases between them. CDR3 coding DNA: TGTGCCAGCAGCTTATCCCGACAGGCCTCCTACGAGCAGTACTTC. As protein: CASSLSRQASYEQYF.

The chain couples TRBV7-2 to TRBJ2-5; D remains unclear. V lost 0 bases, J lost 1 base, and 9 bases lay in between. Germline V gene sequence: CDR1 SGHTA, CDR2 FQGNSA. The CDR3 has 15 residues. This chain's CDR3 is CASSLARSSQETQYF. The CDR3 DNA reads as TGTGCCAGCAGCTTAGCCCGGAGCAGCCAAGAGACCCAGTACTTC.

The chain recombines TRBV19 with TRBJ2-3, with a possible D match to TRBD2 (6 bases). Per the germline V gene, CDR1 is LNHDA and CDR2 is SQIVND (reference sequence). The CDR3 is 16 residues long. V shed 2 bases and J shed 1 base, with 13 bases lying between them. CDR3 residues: CASSISGGGGTDTQYF. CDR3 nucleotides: TGTGCCAGTAGTATATCTGGCGGAGGGGGCACAGATACGCAGTATTTT.

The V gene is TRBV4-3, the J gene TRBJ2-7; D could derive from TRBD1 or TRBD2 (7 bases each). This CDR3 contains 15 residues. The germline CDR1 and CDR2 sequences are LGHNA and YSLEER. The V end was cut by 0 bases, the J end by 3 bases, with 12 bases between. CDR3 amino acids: CASSQEARGGYEQYF. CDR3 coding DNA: TGCGCCAGCAGCCAAGAAGCCAGGGGGGGCTACGAGCAGTACTTC.

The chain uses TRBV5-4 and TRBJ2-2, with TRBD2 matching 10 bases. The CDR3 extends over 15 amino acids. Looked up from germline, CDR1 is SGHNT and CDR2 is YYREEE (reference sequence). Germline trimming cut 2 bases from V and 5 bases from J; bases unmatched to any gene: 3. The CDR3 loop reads CASSFSGRSTGELFF. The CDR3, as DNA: TGTGCCAGCAGCTTTAGCGGGAGGAGTACCGGGGAGCTGTTTTTT.

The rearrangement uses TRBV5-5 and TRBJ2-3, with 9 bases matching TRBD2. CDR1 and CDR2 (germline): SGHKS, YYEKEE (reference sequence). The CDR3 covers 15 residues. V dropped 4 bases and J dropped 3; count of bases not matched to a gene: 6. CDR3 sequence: CASSQWREGTDTQYF. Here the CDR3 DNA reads TGTGCCAGCAGCCAGTGGCGGGAGGGGACAGATACGCAGTATTTT.